The next 8 T cell receptor beta chains were all read from a single sample in a study of cytomegalovirus exposure and HLA in healthy donors. PCR primers comprised 60 Vbeta and 13 Jbeta primers. The data were produced by immunoSEQ multiplex PCR, yet TCRdb's version contains in-frame clones alone and is incomplete. This sample has about 60,000 clones, with 70% to 90% found just once. The sample comprised PBMCs. The source of these receptors is a male donor in good health and CMV-seronegative.

The chain carries TRBV6-5 and TRBJ1-2; no definite D call. The CDR3 length is 14 residues. V shed 5 bases and J shed 6 bases, with 16 bases lying between them. CDR1 and CDR2 from the germline V gene are MNHEY and SVGAGI. Here the CDR3 reads CASSRQIRSDGYTF. The CDR3, as DNA: TGTGCCAGCAGTAGACAAATCAGGTCCGATGGCTACACCTTC.

This chain links TRBV30 with TRBJ1-1, with no clear D. The CDR3 has 11 residues. Trimming took off 5 bases at V and 1 base at J, with 5 bases between the two ends. The germline gives CDR1 GTSNPN, CDR2 SVGIG (reference sequence). The chain's CDR3 is CAWSRNTEAFF. The CDR3 nucleotides read TGTGCCTGGTCCAGGAACACTGAAGCTTTCTTT. Together with reference TRBV30 and TRBJ1-1, the CDR3 gives the full variable domain: SQTIHQWPATLVQPVGSPLSLECTVEGTSNPNLYWYRQAAGRGLQLLFYSVGIGQISSEVPQNLSASRPQDRQFILSSKKLLLSDSGFYLCAWSRNTEAFFGQGTRLTVV.

The V gene is TRBV12-5, the J gene TRBJ2-7, with 7 bases that match TRBD1. The junction had 5 bases not matched to a gene; V was cut back by 0 bases and J by 3 bases. Germline lookup yields CDR1 LGHNT and CDR2 FRNRAP. The CDR3 has 15 residues. CDR3 in amino acids: CASGLVRDRDYEQYF. The CDR3 DNA is TGTGCTAGTGGTTTGGTACGGGACAGAGACTACGAGCAGTACTTC.

The chain joins TRBV9 to TRBJ1-4; 7 bases match TRBD1. The CDR3 is 15 amino acids. J lost 2 bases, V lost 4 bases, and 5 bases had no gene match. Germline V gene sequence: CDR1 SGDLS, CDR2 YYNGEE. The CDR3 DNA follows: TGTGCCAGCAGCCTTAGGACAGGTACTAATGAAAAACTGTTTTTT. Amino acid sequence: CASSLRTGTNEKLFF. Filled out from reference TRBV9 and TRBJ1-4, the complete variable domain reads DSGVTQTPKHLITATGQRVTLRCSPRSGDLSVYWYQQSLDQGLQFLIQYYNGEERAKGNILERFSAQQFPDLHSELNLSSLELGDSALYFCASSLRTGTNEKLFFGSGTQLSVL.

This clone showed up just once. The rearrangement joins TRBV6-6 to TRBJ2-5; TRBD2 agrees at 9 bases. Germline lookup yields CDR1 MNHNY and CDR2 SVGAGI (reference sequence). This CDR3 is 15 amino acids long. The junction had 9 bases not matched to a gene; V was cut back by 7 bases and J by 3 bases. The CDR3 bases are TGTGCCAGCACTGAGAGGCTAGCGGGGAAAGAGACCCAGTACTTC. Encoded protein: CASTERLAGKETQYF.

The chain employs TRBV7-2 and TRBJ2-2; 9 nucleotides agree with TRBD2. This CDR3 has 15 residues. Looked up from germline, CDR1 is SGHTA and CDR2 is FQGNSA. With 5 bases clipped from V and 7 bases from J, the junction kept 8 bases outside the gene matches. Written as DNA, the CDR3 is TGTGCCAGCAGCCAAAGCGGGGGGTGGGGCGGGGAGCTGTTTTTT. Translation gives CASSQSGGWGGELFF.

The chain links TRBV5-1 to TRBJ1-1; a possible D gene is TRBD1 (5 bases). The CDR3 has 15 residues. The germline V gene has CDR1 SGHRS and CDR2 YFSETQ. Trimming left V 0 bases short and J 6 bases short, with 15 bases between. CDR3 sequence (DNA): TGCGCCAGCAGCTTGGGGGGGACTGTGGGGGCTGAAGCTTTCTTT. This codes for CASSLGGTVGAEAFF.

This chain connects TRBV7-2 to TRBJ2-3; 9 nucleotides match TRBD2. V lost 1 base and J lost 1; bases outside the gene matches: 12. Germline CDR1 reads SGHTA; CDR2 reads FQGNSA. This CDR3 contains 19 residues. CDR3 region: CASSLVSGAGGRRTDTQYF. The CDR3 DNA reads TGTGCCAGCAGCTTAGTCAGTGGGGCGGGGGGGCGTCGCACAGATACGCAGTATTTT.